Listed below are T cell receptor beta chains from one sample, sequenced in a study of T cells after yellow fever vaccination. TCRdb recomputed calls from the 5' RACE reads with MiXCR, one row per CDR3 protein. The sample includes approximately 61,000 distinct CDR3 sequences, approximately 6.5% seen only once; the top ten take around 38%. Sequences were derived from CD8+ T cells sorted from PBMCs, sampled on the day of the first yellow fever vaccination. The receptors shown here come from a man aged 18 to 35 who received the YFV17D yellow fever vaccine. The CDR3 runs from the conserved cysteine through the conserved F or W. The order of the fields is J gene, clone size, V gene, D gene, CDR3 protein, CDR3 DNA. A D gene is named only where the DNA matches it firmly. Rows may omit the clone size; those that give it use once, few, many or a size class.

J gene: TRBJ1-1; clone size: many; V gene: TRBV4-3; D gene: NA; CDR3 protein: CASSQDDSRYTEAFF; CDR3 DNA: TGCGCCAGCAGCCAAGATGACAGCAGGTACACTGAAGCTTTCTTT
J gene: TRBJ2-1; clone size: few; V gene: TRBV5-5; D gene: NA; CDR3 protein: CASSLWFDRTPYNEQFF; CDR3 DNA: TGTGCCAGCAGCTTGTGGTTCGATAGGACACCCTACAATGAGCAGTTCTTC
J gene: TRBJ2-1; clone size: NA; V gene: TRBV4-3; D gene: TRBD2; CDR3 protein: CASSIGGGGVFNEQFF; CDR3 DNA: TGCGCCAGCAGCATCGGTGGGGGGGGGGTATTTAATGAGCAGTTCTTC
J gene: TRBJ2-4; clone size: many; V gene: TRBV27; D gene: NA; CDR3 protein: CASSLSGGLAKNIQYF; CDR3 DNA: TGTGCCAGCAGTTTATCTGGGGGGTTAGCCAAAAACATTCAGTACTTC
J gene: TRBJ1-4; clone size: few; V gene: TRBV11-1; D gene: NA; CDR3 protein: CASSPGLSDRGGAEKLFF; CDR3 DNA: TGTGCCAGCAGCCCGGGACTATCAGATCGGGGCGGGGCTGAAAAACTGTTTTTT
J gene: TRBJ1-4; clone size: NA; V gene: TRBV19; D gene: TRBD1; CDR3 protein: CASTTYGEGASKLFF; CDR3 DNA: TGTGCCAGTACCACCTATGGCGAGGGGGCGAGTAAACTGTTTTTT
J gene: TRBJ2-2; clone size: NA; V gene: TRBV12-3/TRBV12-4; D gene: TRBD2; CDR3 protein: CASSWEGMDTGELFF; CDR3 DNA: TGTGCCAGCAGTTGGGAGGGGATGGACACCGGGGAGCTGTTTTTT
J gene: TRBJ2-2; clone size: many; V gene: TRBV5-1; D gene: NA; CDR3 protein: CASSRSDTGELFF; CDR3 DNA: TGCGCCAGCAGCCGGAGCGACACCGGGGAGCTGTTTTTT
J gene: TRBJ2-2; clone size: many; V gene: TRBV7-2; D gene: NA; CDR3 protein: CASSYSAETLSRELFF; CDR3 DNA: TGTGCCAGCAGCTATTCGGCCGAGACCCTTAGCCGGGAGCTGTTTTTT
J gene: TRBJ2-7; clone size: many; V gene: TRBV6-2/TRBV6-3; D gene: NA; CDR3 protein: CASSYLRFYEQYF; CDR3 DNA: TGTGCCAGCAGTTACTTGCGGTTCTACGAGCAGTACTTC
J gene: TRBJ2-7; clone size: many; V gene: TRBV7-8; D gene: TRBD2; CDR3 protein: CASSGRVLAGGPDGEQYF; CDR3 DNA: TGTGCCAGCAGCGGTAGGGTCCTAGCGGGGGGCCCAGACGGCGAGCAGTACTTC
J gene: TRBJ2-1; clone size: once; V gene: TRBV4-2; D gene: NA; CDR3 protein: CARGPPVQHNEQFF; CDR3 DNA: TGTGCCAGGGGCCCGCCGGTCCAGCACAATGAGCAGTTCTTC
J gene: TRBJ1-1; clone size: many; V gene: TRBV5-1; D gene: NA; CDR3 protein: CASSGSPRTEAFF; CDR3 DNA: TGCGCCAGCAGCGGGTCCCCTCGGACTGAAGCTTTCTTT
J gene: TRBJ2-5; clone size: many; V gene: TRBV7-9; D gene: TRBD1; CDR3 protein: CASNTGTGEETQYF; CDR3 DNA: TGTGCCAGCAACACCGGGACAGGGGAAGAGACCCAGTACTTC
J gene: TRBJ2-3; clone size: NA; V gene: TRBV5-1; D gene: NA; CDR3 protein: CASSLGGRRATDTQYF; CDR3 DNA: TGCGCCAGCAGCTTAGGAGGGCGGCGGGCCACAGATACGCAGTATTTT
J gene: TRBJ2-1; clone size: few; V gene: TRBV11-2; D gene: TRBD2; CDR3 protein: CASSLGGSVAGLDEQFF; CDR3 DNA: TGTGCCAGCAGCTTAGGGGGGTCGGTAGCGGGGTTGGATGAGCAGTTCTTC
J gene: TRBJ1-1; clone size: NA; V gene: TRBV7-9; D gene: NA; CDR3 protein: CASSLEQAEAFF; CDR3 DNA: TGTGCCAGCAGCTTAGAACAGGCTGAAGCTTTCTTT
J gene: TRBJ2-1; clone size: many; V gene: TRBV29-1; D gene: NA; CDR3 protein: CSAGANEQFF; CDR3 DNA: TGCAGCGCCGGGGCCAATGAGCAGTTCTTC
J gene: TRBJ2-5; clone size: few; V gene: TRBV15; D gene: TRBD1; CDR3 protein: CATSRSKTGGGETQYF; CDR3 DNA: TGTGCCACCAGCAGATCAAAAACAGGGGGCGGAGAGACCCAGTACTTC
J gene: TRBJ2-1; clone size: NA; V gene: TRBV7-2; D gene: NA; CDR3 protein: CASSALRSNEQFF; CDR3 DNA: TGTGCCAGCAGCGCCCTCCGGTCAAATGAGCAGTTCTTC
J gene: TRBJ2-1; clone size: few; V gene: TRBV7-2; D gene: NA; CDR3 protein: CASSPRPISYNEQFF; CDR3 DNA: TGTGCCAGCAGCCCCCGACCCATCTCCTACAATGAGCAGTTCTTC
J gene: TRBJ2-1; clone size: few; V gene: TRBV7-8; D gene: NA; CDR3 protein: CASSYLSGSYNEQFF; CDR3 DNA: TGTGCCAGCAGCTACCTATCAGGGAGCTACAATGAGCAGTTCTTC
J gene: TRBJ2-1; clone size: many; V gene: TRBV30; D gene: NA; CDR3 protein: CASRDGSYNEQFF; CDR3 DNA: TGTGCCTCCCGGGACGGATCCTACAATGAGCAGTTCTTC
J gene: TRBJ2-3; clone size: few; V gene: TRBV30; D gene: NA; CDR3 protein: CAWSWDTFSTDTQYF; CDR3 DNA: TGTGCCTGGAGTTGGGACACTTTTAGCACAGATACGCAGTATTTT